This TCR beta chain is from a study of Graves' ophthalmopathy and Graves' hyperthyroidism. The study's findings and limits: Researchers report that a 13-signature model separated ophthalmopathy from stable hyperthyroidism, posting about 90% sensitivity and 75% to 84% specificity. Blood was where most expanded thyroid clonotypes above 0.001 frequency also turned up.

Ophthalmopathy absent within 18 months of follow-up marked hyperthyroidism as stable. Hyperthyroidism patients were newly diagnosed, under 2 months' duration, aged 18 to 65. Germline V gene data show CDR1 as LGHNA and CDR2 as YNFKEQ. The V gene end was trimmed by 6 bases and the J gene end by 1 base; junction bases not matched to a gene: 7. This CDR3 spans 17 amino acids. This clonotype was seen ten or more times. Its target is unknown. RNA transcripts served as template for amplifying TCR beta CDR3 sequences. An opening RT-PCR round employed HTBI primers and preceded a second-round multiplex PCR. TCRdb recomputed calls from the multiplex PCR reads with MiXCR, one row per CDR3 protein. This sample carries hundreds of thousands of distinct CDR3 sequences, 21% of them seen once, and the ten largest clones take 2.5% to 3.5%.

Sequenced material: peripheral blood. The receptor comes from a woman aged 18-29 years with stable Graves' hyperthyroidism. The chain employs TRBV4-2 and TRBJ1-3; TRBD1 aligns across 12 bases. CDR3 sequence (DNA): TGTGCCAGCAGTCCGGGGGACAGGGGGCGATCTGGAAACACCATATATTTT. This encodes CASSPGDRGRSGNTIYF.